Sequencing of this TCR beta chain was carried out in a study of CD4 T cells in relation to SARS-CoV-2 and coronaviruses. Overall study context: ViraFEST: roughly ten-day antigen culture of PBMCs, then TCR beta CDR3 sequencing.

General observations from the study: No crossreactivity against non-spike viral proteins was tested here.

Of note for this clone: Its antigen remains unidentified.

CDR3 length: 15 amino acids. The germline V gene encodes CDR1 MNHNY and CDR2 SVGAGI (reference sequence). The V gene lost 4 bases and the J gene lost 3 bases, with 12 bases spanning the gap. CD4+ T cells from unexposed donors were obtained before the COVID-19 pandemic (2011-2018). CD4+ T cells were isolated from the cells after around 11 days of culture. Cultures received half-medium IL-2 refreshes on days 3 and 7. Repertoires were generated with immunoSEQ multiplex PCR, while TCRdb's copy carries only in-frame clones and drops some. This sample carries 20,000 to 30,000 clones, 73% of them seen once, and the ten largest clones take around a fifth.

This rearrangement joins TRBV6-6 to TRBJ1-4; D might be TRBD1 (6 bases). This clonotype was sampled from a human donor in good health. Sequencing used CD4+ T cells from PBMCs, cultured in vitro. The chain's CDR3 is CASSWEGVSNEKLFF. The CDR3 region has the DNA TGTGCCAGCAGTTGGGAGGGGGTGTCTAATGAAAAACTGTTTTTT.